The entry below gives a single T cell receptor beta chain sequence along with its context. Germline V CDR1 and CDR2: MNHNY, SVGAGI (reference sequence). The CDR3 has 13 amino acids. V dropped 6 bases and J dropped 7; count of bases not matched to a gene: 7. The data were obtained in a study of blood T cell repertoires in COVID-19. Whole-study context: Specimens from acute and convalescent COVID-19 originated in the United States, Italy and Spain. Sources were T cells, B-cell-depleted T cells, or PBMCs; the material itself was cDNA or gDNA.

Under the authors' procedure: Nucleated cell counts were estimated from reference gene primer amplification. Method: immunoSEQ multiplex PCR; TCRdb's copy keeps in-frame clones and lacks some. The DNA gave D and trimming, while V, J and clone size come from that table. This table has approximately 240,000 clones, 70% to 85% appearing once. The source of this sequence is a woman aged 40-49 years who had recovered from COVID-19. Sequenced material: peripheral blood. The rearrangement joins TRBV6-6 to TRBJ1-2; 8 bases are a match to TRBD1. The CDR3 nucleotides read TGTGCCAGCAGGGGGGACAGGTGGGGTGGCTACACCTTC. Translation: CASRGDRWGGYTF.